The T cell receptor beta chain under discussion was sequenced for a study of cytotoxic CD8 clonotypes in ibrutinib-treated CLL. Study-wide background: Investigators reported about 25 partial and 2 complete responses; after median roughly 65 months, about 15 patients remained remitted and roughly twelve progressed. Overall study results and limits: Clonality measured at baseline exceeded age-matched healthy donors, tracking circulating CD8+ T-cell counts.

Investigators sought sequencing depths of between 1 in 200,000 and 1 in 1 million T cells. TCRdb's copy holds only in-frame clones and misses some; the assay was immunoSEQ multiplex PCR. The data show just over 200,000 clones, 79% seen once. Remarks on this clone: Antigen: not known.

The CDR3 is 15 residues long. The source was PBMCs, collected after 12 months of ibrutinib treatment. This chain uses TRBV21-1 with TRBJ2-5. TRBV21-1 is shown as a pseudogene. The sequence was obtained from a human donor with chronic lymphocytic leukemia. CDR3 nucleotides: TGTGCCAGCGGCCCGCCACCGGGGACCTGGGGGACCCAGTACTTC. It specifies CASGPPPGTWGTQYF.